The 2 T cell receptor beta chains below were found in one sample sequenced in a study of blood T cell repertoires in COVID-19. Clones were sequenced by immunoSEQ multiplex PCR, and TCRdb holds only the in-frame ones, with some missing. The table includes under 5,500 clones, over 75% detected once. The sample was peripheral blood. The source is a man between 65 and 85 years old with active COVID-19.

J is TRBJ1-3 and V is TRBV28; D remains ambiguous. The CDR3 loop spans 14 amino acids. The V gene lost 6 bases and the J gene lost 0 bases, with 9 bases spanning the gap. The germline V gene encodes CDR1 MDHEN and CDR2 SYDVKM. CDR3 DNA: TGTGCCAGCAGGACGGGGTCCTCTGGAAACACCATATATTTT. Translation gives CASRTGSSGNTIYF.

The chain joins TRBV6-8 to TRBJ2-2; a possible D gene is TRBD2 (6 bases). Germline V gene sequence: CDR1 MNHGY, CDR2 SAAAGT. CDR3 size: 15 residues. V lost 6 bases to trimming and J lost 6 bases, with 17 bases between them. The CDR3 spells CASSPAPSGAGELFF. The CDR3 nucleotides are TGTGCCAGCAGCCCCGCCCCGTCGGGGGCCGGGGAGCTGTTTTTT.